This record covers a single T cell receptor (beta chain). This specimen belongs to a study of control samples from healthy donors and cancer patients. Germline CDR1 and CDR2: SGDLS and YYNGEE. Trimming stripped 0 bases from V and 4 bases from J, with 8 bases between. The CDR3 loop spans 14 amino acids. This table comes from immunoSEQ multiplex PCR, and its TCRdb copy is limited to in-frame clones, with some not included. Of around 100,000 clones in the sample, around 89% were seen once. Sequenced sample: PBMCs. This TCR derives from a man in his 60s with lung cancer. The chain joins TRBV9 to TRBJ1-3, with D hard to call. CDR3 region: CASSVVPEGNTIYF. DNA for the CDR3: TGTGCCAGCAGCGTAGTACCAGAGGGAAACACCATATATTTT.